This TCR beta chain was recovered during a study of response to subunit inactivated influenza vaccine. Study-wide points: The authors suggested that every seasonal influenza vaccination recruits few new T cells.

With V trimmed by 0 bases and J by 4 bases, 2 bases remained unmatched. The CDR3 extends over 15 amino acids. From germline, CDR1 is SGHRS and CDR2 YFSETQ. TCRdb reprocessed the RT-PCR reads via MiXCR and lists one record per CDR3 protein. The table lists around 650,000 distinct CDR3 sequences, 15% to 19% of them singletons. Only a few counts were recorded for this clonotype. Its target is unknown. This TCR derives from a man aged 45-65 years who received an inactivated influenza vaccine. Material: PBMCs from blood, obtained about 13 days after vaccination. The chain links TRBV5-1 to TRBJ2-2; 8 bases are a match to TRBD1. CDR3 DNA sequence: TGCGCCAGCAGCTTGGCTACAGGGGGCACCGGGGAGCTGTTTTTT. As protein: CASSLATGGTGELFF. Based on the CDR3 plus reference TRBV5-1 and TRBJ2-2, the full variable domain is KAGVTQTPRYLIKTRGQQVTLSCSPISGHRSVSWYQQTPGQGLQFLFEYFSETQRNKGNFPGRFSGRQFSNSRSEMNVSTLELGDSALYLCASSLATGGTGELFFGEGSRLTVL.